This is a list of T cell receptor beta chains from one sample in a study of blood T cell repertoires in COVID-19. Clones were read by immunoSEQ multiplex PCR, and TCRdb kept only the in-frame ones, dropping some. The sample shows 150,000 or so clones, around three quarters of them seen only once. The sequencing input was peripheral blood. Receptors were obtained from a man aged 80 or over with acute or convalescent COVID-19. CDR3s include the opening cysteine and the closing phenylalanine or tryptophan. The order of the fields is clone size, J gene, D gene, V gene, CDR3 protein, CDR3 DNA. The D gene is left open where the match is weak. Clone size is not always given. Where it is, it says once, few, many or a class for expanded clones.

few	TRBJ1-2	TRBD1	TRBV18	CASSPLDRGAYGYTF	TGTGCCAGCTCCCCATTGGACAGGGGAGCCTATGGCTACACCTTC
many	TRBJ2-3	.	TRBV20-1	CSARAEETQYF	TGCAGTGCTAGAGCAGAGGAAACGCAGTATTTT
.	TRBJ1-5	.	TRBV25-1	CASSEWGDDQPQHF	TGTGCCAGCAGTGAATGGGGGGACGATCAGCCCCAGCATTTT
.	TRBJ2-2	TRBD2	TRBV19	CASRGAGGFSNTGELFF	TGTGCCAGTAGAGGAGCGGGGGGCTTCTCTAACACCGGGGAGCTGTTTTTT
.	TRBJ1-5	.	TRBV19	CASTETASNQPQHF	TGTGCCAGTACTGAGACAGCTAGCAATCAGCCCCAGCATTTT
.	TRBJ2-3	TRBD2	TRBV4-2	CASSQEPPRLAGSTDTQYF	TGTGCCAGCAGCCAAGAACCCCCGCGGTTAGCGGGGTCCACAGATACGCAGTATTTT
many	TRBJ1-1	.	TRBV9	CASSVGGGQGSTEAFF	TGTGCCAGCAGCGTAGGAGGAGGGCAGGGTTCCACTGAAGCTTTCTTT
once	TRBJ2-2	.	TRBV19	CASSIAGGPTGELFF	TGTGCCAGTAGTATAGCAGGGGGGCCGACCGGGGAGCTGTTTTTT
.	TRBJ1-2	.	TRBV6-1	CASSEGSAANYGYTF	TGTGCCAGCAGTGAAGGGAGCGCAGCGAACTATGGCTACACCTTC
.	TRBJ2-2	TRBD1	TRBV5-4	CASSATGYTGELFF	TGTGCCAGCAGCGCGACAGGGTACACCGGGGAGCTGTTTTTT
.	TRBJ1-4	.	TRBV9	CASSLSGTSNEKLFF	TGTGCCAGCAGCCTATCCGGGACATCAAATGAAAAACTGTTTTTT